The clone carrying this T cell receptor (beta chain) was seen only a few times. Antigen unknown. Staining for CD45RO/CCR7/CD25/CD127/CD95/CD27 allowed sorting of CD4+ naive, central memory, regulatory and stem cell-like memory cells. This sample was included in a study of beta chain features in type 1 diabetes. Notes on the study in general: Across all four CD4+ subsets, people with type 1 diabetes showed modestly shorter TCRB CDR3s.

CDR1 is SGHTA, CDR2 FQGNSA, per germline. V lost 3 bases to trimming and J lost 1 base, with 9 bases between them. This CDR3 region has 14 residues. Of the isolated RNA, all was reverse transcribed, and so the sequenced material was expressed TCRB transcripts. Clones were sequenced by immunoSEQ multiplex PCR, and TCRdb holds only the in-frame ones, with some missing. The sample records 640,000 or so clones, roughly 13% being singletons. Sequencing was done on a sample of naive CD4+ T cells from blood. The sequence came from a man younger than 30 with type 1 diabetes. J is TRBJ1-1 and V is TRBV7-2; maybe TRBD1 (6 bases). The DNA for the CDR3 is TGTGCCAGCAGCTTTACAGGGACGAACACTGAAGCTTTCTTT. This translates into CASSFTGTNTEAFF.